These 26 T cell receptor beta chains were sequenced from one sample in a study of T cell clones after liver transplantation. TCRdb keeps only in-frame clones here, not all; method: immunoSEQ multiplex PCR. The data show over 14,000 clones, with approximately 86% seen just once and 28% held by the top ten. The sequenced sample was CD8+ T cells from blood, obtained approximately 4 years after liver transplant. Source of these receptors: a human patient who received a liver transplant. Among the T cells, some may be from the graft donor.

The chain recombines TRBV7-9 with TRBJ2-7; 9 nucleotides agree with TRBD2. This CDR3 spans 16 amino acids. The J segment lost 2 bases and the V segment lost 2 bases, leaving 7 bases of the junction unmatched. CDR1 and CDR2 (germline): SEHNR, FQNEAQ (reference sequence). The CDR3 here is CASSLNDLAGAYEQYF. CDR3 bases: TGTGCCAGCAGCTTAAACGATTTAGCGGGGGCCTACGAGCAGTACTTC. Full variable domain (remainder filled in from reference TRBV7-9 and TRBJ2-7): DTGVSQNPRHKITKRGQNVTFRCDPISEHNRLYWYRQTLGQGPEFLTYFQNEAQLEKSRLLSDRFSAERPKGSFSTLEIQRTEQGDSAMYLCASSLNDLAGAYEQYFGPGTRLTVT.

The V gene is TRBV5-6, the J gene TRBJ2-7; D uncertain. V was pared by 4 bases and J by 3 bases, with 8 bases between. The CDR3 sequence is 12 residues long. The germline gives CDR1 SGHDT, CDR2 YYEEEE. The CDR3 bases are TGTGCCAGCAGCCGACCGAACTACGAGCAGTACTTC. The encoded protein is CASSRPNYEQYF.

The chain combines TRBV27 with TRBJ1-1, with D unclear. Looked up from germline, CDR1 is MNHEY and CDR2 is SMNVEV (reference sequence). The germline V and J ends were trimmed by 4 bases and 7 bases, with 13 bases remaining between them. The CDR3 length is 13 residues. CDR3 amino acids: CASSSWEGREAFF. CDR3 coding DNA: TGTGCCAGCAGTTCTTGGGAGGGCCGTGAAGCTTTCTTT.

The rearrangement uses TRBV6-4 and TRBJ2-3, with TRBD2 matching over 7 bases. The germline V gene encodes CDR1 MRHNA and CDR2 SNTAGT. This CDR3 contains 14 residues. The ends lost 4 bases at V and 1 base at J; junction bases unmatched: 2. CDR3 protein: CASSALAGTDTQYF. CDR3 DNA: TGTGCCAGCAGTGCCCTAGCGGGCACAGATACGCAGTATTTT.

The chain is built from TRBV11-3 and TRBJ2-3, with 7 bases fitting TRBD2. With V trimmed by 5 bases and J by 3 bases, 8 bases remained unmatched. This CDR3 region has 15 residues. The germline gives CDR1 SGHNT, CDR2 YENEEA. CDR3 DNA: TGTGCCAGCAGCGTAAAAGGACTAGAGACAGATACGCAGTATTTT. Its protein product is CASSVKGLETDTQYF.

This sequence joins TRBV27 and TRBJ2-7; D gene uncertain. The CDR3 loop spans 12 amino acids. Germline CDR1 is MNHEY and CDR2 is SMNVEV (reference sequence). V was clipped by 3 bases and J by 6 bases, with 9 bases between them. CDR3 protein: CASSFVGLEQYF. The DNA for the CDR3 is TGTGCCAGCAGTTTTGTAGGGCTCGAGCAGTACTTC.

This sequence joins TRBV7-6 and TRBJ1-1; TRBD1 matches 8 bases. Germline values: CDR1 SGHVS, CDR2 FNYEAQ. The CDR3 has 12 amino acids. V shed 5 bases, J shed 7 bases, and the junction held 3 bases outside the gene matches. CDR3 protein: CASSLQGDEAFF. In DNA, the CDR3 is TGTGCCAGCAGCCTACAGGGGGATGAAGCTTTCTTT.

This clone has just a few counts. J is TRBJ1-1 and V is TRBV5-1, with 7 bases matching TRBD1. Germline trimming cut 3 bases from V and 0 bases from J; bases unmatched to any gene: 8. Per germline, CDR1 SGHRS and CDR2 YFSETQ. The CDR3 runs 16 residues. The CDR3, as DNA: TGCGCCAGCAGCTATCCCGGGACAGAGATGAACACTGAAGCTTTCTTT. Translation gives CASSYPGTEMNTEAFF.

In nucleotides, the CDR3 is TGCGCCAGCAGCTTGTCAGCCTACAATGAGCAGTTCTTC. This gives the protein CASSLSAYNEQFF. The chain combines TRBV5-1 with TRBJ2-1; D gene ambiguous. Looked up from germline, CDR1 is SGHRS and CDR2 is YFSETQ. V gave up 1 base and J gave up 2 bases, with 4 bases separating them. The CDR3 length is 13 residues.

The chain couples TRBV7-9 to TRBJ1-4, with TRBD1 as a possible D gene (6 bases). From germline, CDR1 is SEHNR and CDR2 FQNEAQ (reference sequence). Trimming removed 6 bases from V and 5 bases from J, with 10 bases in between. This CDR3 is 13 amino acids long. CDR3 protein: CASRPQGNEKLFF. The CDR3 coding sequence is TGTGCCAGCAGACCACAGGGAAATGAAAAACTGTTTTTT.

The chain has TRBV7-2 and TRBJ2-3; 9 bases are shared with TRBD1. The V and J ends lost 7 bases and 2 bases, in that order; junction bases with no gene match: 7. CDR1 is SGHTA and CDR2 is FQGNSA in the germline V gene. The length of the CDR3 is 15 residues. This CDR3 is CASISGTGYTDTQYF. The CDR3, as DNA: TGTGCCAGCATCTCCGGGACAGGGTACACAGATACGCAGTATTTT.

By share, this clone counts as medium-sized. The chain joins TRBV5-1 to TRBJ2-7; D uncertain. The CDR3 runs to 11 residues. V shed 4 bases and J shed 2 bases, with 4 bases lying between them. Germline CDR1 reads SGHRS; CDR2 reads YFSETQ. The CDR3 region is CASSLTYEQYF. DNA of the CDR3: TGCGCCAGCAGCCTTACCTACGAGCAGTACTTC.

This chain links TRBV6-1 with TRBJ1-6; D unresolved. The CDR3 totals 15 residues. The germline V and J ends were trimmed by 4 bases and 6 bases, with 13 bases remaining between them. From germline, CDR1 is MNHNS and CDR2 SASEGT. The CDR3 loop reads CASSGRVLSNSPLHF. The CDR3 DNA follows: TGTGCCAGCAGTGGGCGCGTTTTGTCTAATTCACCCCTCCACTTT.

The genes are TRBV18 and TRBJ1-1, with 7 bases fitting TRBD1. Looked up from germline, CDR1 is KGHSH and CDR2 is LQKENI. The CDR3 has 13 amino acids. With V trimmed by 3 bases and J by 7 bases, 5 bases remained unmatched. The CDR3 DNA follows: TGTGCCAGCTCACCGACAGGGAGAGGTGAAGCTTTCTTT. Protein product: CASSPTGRGEAFF.

In its sample, this clone ranks as medium-sized. This CDR3 is CASSDTSGSSYNEQFF. DNA of the CDR3: TGTGCCAGCAGCGATACTAGCGGGAGCTCCTACAATGAGCAGTTCTTC. V is TRBV7-9 and J is TRBJ2-1; TRBD2 aligns across 11 bases. The CDR3 runs to 16 residues. Germline assignment: CDR1 SEHNR and CDR2 FQNEAQ (reference sequence). With V trimmed by 5 bases and J by 0 bases, 3 bases remained unmatched. Full variable domain (remainder filled in from reference TRBV7-9 and TRBJ2-1): DTGVSQNPRHKITKRGQNVTFRCDPISEHNRLYWYRQTLGQGPEFLTYFQNEAQLEKSRLLSDRFSAERPKGSFSTLEIQRTEQGDSAMYLCASSDTSGSSYNEQFFGPGTRLTVL.

This clone was seen only a few times. This chain joins TRBV28 and TRBJ2-3; D gene uncertain. The CDR3 spans 14 residues. The V end was cut by 5 bases, the J end by 1 base, with 10 bases between. The germline CDR1 and CDR2 sequences are MDHEN and SYDVKM. CDR3 sequence reads: CASSELDGTDTQYF. The DNA of the CDR3 is TGTGCCAGCAGTGAATTGGACGGCACAGATACGCAGTATTTT.

The gene calls are TRBV28 and TRBJ2-2, with D possibly TRBD2 on 5 matching bases. Germline V gene sequence: CDR1 MDHEN, CDR2 SYDVKM. V was cut by 3 bases and J by 7 bases, with 6 bases left in between. The CDR3 runs 12 residues. The CDR3 DNA is TGTGCCAGCAGTTTTCGGGGCGGGGAGCTGTTTTTT. Protein: CASSFRGGELFF.

The chain uses TRBV14 and TRBJ2-3, with a weak D call TRBD2 (5 bases). Between the trimmed V and J ends, which lost 1 base and 0 bases, there was a span of 11 bases. Germline lookup yields CDR1 SGHDN and CDR2 FVKESK. CDR3 size: 16 residues. CDR3 sequence: CASSQVGGSSTDTQYF. Here the CDR3 DNA reads TGTGCCAGCAGCCAAGTCGGAGGATCTAGCACAGATACGCAGTATTTT.

The chain joins TRBV6-5 to TRBJ2-7; D is uncertain. Germline V gene lookup returns CDR1 MNHEY and CDR2 SVGAGI. The CDR3 spans 14 residues. V gave up 2 bases and J gave up 2 bases, with 10 bases separating them. The CDR3 DNA reads TGTGCCAGCAGTTACGGCGTAGGAACCTACGAGCAGTACTTC. It specifies CASSYGVGTYEQYF.

V and J are TRBV19 and TRBJ1-2; D unclear. V was trimmed by 6 bases and J by 4 bases, leaving 15 bases between them. Germline V gives CDR1 LNHDA, CDR2 SQIVND (reference sequence). The length of the CDR3 is 14 residues. CDR3 sequence reads: CASSPFLGGYGYTF. The CDR3 DNA is TGTGCCAGTAGCCCTTTTCTCGGCGGCTATGGCTACACCTTC.

This chain joins TRBV7-8 and TRBJ2-1, with D unclear. The length of the CDR3 is 14 residues. Germline loops: CDR1 SGHVS, CDR2 FQNEAQ. Trimming removed 0 bases at V and 8 bases at J, with 11 bases between. The CDR3 is CASSLAPLVHEQFF. The CDR3 DNA reads TGTGCCAGCAGCTTAGCGCCCCTAGTCCATGAGCAGTTCTTC. The complete variable domain, with remaining parts taken from reference TRBV7-8 and TRBJ2-1, reads GAGVSQSPRYKVAKRGQDVALRCDPISGHVSLFWYQQALGQGPEFLTYFQNEAQLDKSGLPSDRFFAERPEGSVSTLKIQRTQQEDSAVYLCASSLAPLVHEQFFGPGTRLTVL.

In this sample, this clone turned up a few times. The chain has TRBV5-6 and TRBJ2-5, with D perhaps TRBD1 (7 bases). V lost 0 bases to trimming and J lost 7 bases, with 10 bases between them. CDR3 length equals 13 residues. Germline assignment: CDR1 SGHDT and CDR2 YYEEEE. The CDR3 DNA sequence: TGTGCCAGCAGCTTGGGACAGGGAGGGACCCAGTACTTC. It translates to CASSLGQGGTQYF.

V usage is TRBV10-3 and J usage is TRBJ2-3; D is possibly TRBD1 (6 bases). The CDR3 length is 14 residues. CDR1 is ENHRY and CDR2 is SYGVKD in the germline V gene. The V and J ends lost 8 bases and 6 bases respectively, with 18 bases between them. CDR3 loop: CAIWGPGAGDTQYF. In nucleotides, the CDR3 is TGTGCCATCTGGGGGCCCGGGGCCGGGGATACGCAGTATTTT.

This clone appeared a single time. The chain has TRBV6-4 and TRBJ2-3; 7 bases agree with TRBD2. The CDR3 is 18 amino acids. Germline assignment: CDR1 MRHNA and CDR2 SNTAGT. V was clipped by 3 bases and J by 1 base; unmatched bases: 13. CDR3 residues: CASSETPSGEWGTDTQYF. Here the CDR3 DNA reads TGTGCCAGCAGTGAAACCCCAAGCGGGGAGTGGGGCACAGATACGCAGTATTTT.

The rearrangement uses TRBV30 and TRBJ2-1, with D tentatively TRBD1 or TRBD2 (5 bases each). Per the germline V gene, CDR1 is GTSNPN and CDR2 is SVGIG (reference sequence). V lost 1 base, J lost 2 bases, and 12 bases lay in between. There are 15 residues in the CDR3. The CDR3 nucleotides are TGTGCCTGGAGTGGAGGGGTTATGACCTACAATGAGCAGTTCTTC. It encodes CAWSGGVMTYNEQFF.

The rearrangement joins TRBV13 to TRBJ2-3; D remains unclear. CDR1 PRHDT and CDR2 FYEKMQ come from the germline V gene (reference sequence). The CDR3 spans 14 residues. V was clipped by 4 bases and J by 6 bases, with 14 bases between them. The CDR3 sequence is CASSSPRYDDTQYF. The CDR3 bases are TGTGCCAGCAGCTCCCCACGGTATGACGATACGCAGTATTTT.